Presented here are 15 T cell receptor beta chains from one specimen sequenced in a study of cytomegalovirus exposure and HLA in healthy donors. Amplification used 60 Vbeta primers and 13 Jbeta primers. Sequenced by immunoSEQ multiplex PCR; TCRdb stores in-frame clones only, minus some. The sample lists approximately 89,000 clones, about 75% occurring once. The sequenced material came from PBMCs. The source of these receptors is a man aged 30-40 years in good health and CMV-seropositive.

J is TRBJ1-2 and V is TRBV6-5, with TRBD1 as a possible D gene (5 bases). This CDR3 is built from 13 residues. V shed 7 bases and J shed 8 bases, with 17 bases lying between them. From germline, CDR1 is MNHEY and CDR2 SVGAGI. CDR3 in DNA: TGTGCCAGCAAAAATACAGGCTTGTACGGCTACACCTTC. It translates to CASKNTGLYGYTF.

This clone is medium-sized (0.01 to 0.1%) by share. The chain carries TRBV28 and TRBJ1-1; 7 nucleotides align to TRBD1. The V gene end was trimmed by 10 bases and the J gene end by 0 bases; junction bases not matched to a gene: 5. CDR1 MDHEN and CDR2 SYDVKM come from the germline V gene. This CDR3 comprises 13 residues. The CDR3 protein is CANARGVNTEAFF. CDR3 nucleotides: TGTGCCAACGCCAGGGGGGTGAACACTGAAGCTTTCTTT.

The chain joins TRBV5-1 to TRBJ2-3; D is possibly TRBD2 (5 bases). From germline, CDR1 is SGHRS and CDR2 YFSETQ. This CDR3 comprises 12 residues. The V end lost 4 bases, the J end lost 6 bases, and 9 bases lay between the germline ends. CDR3 sequence (DNA): TGCGCCAGCAGCGGCGGGTGGGATACGCAGTATTTT. It specifies CASSGGWDTQYF.

The chain combines TRBV30 with TRBJ2-3; no clear D. Germline values: CDR1 GTSNPN, CDR2 SVGIG (reference sequence). The CDR3 runs to 12 residues. V shed 0 bases and J shed 6 bases, with 7 bases lying between them. The CDR3 sequence: CAWSVTRDTQYF. Here the CDR3 DNA reads TGTGCCTGGAGTGTAACGCGTGATACGCAGTATTTT.

V is TRBV11-2 and J is TRBJ1-1; no clear D gene. This CDR3 region has 14 residues. Germline V CDR1 and CDR2: SGHAT, FQNNGV. The V end was cut by 7 bases, the J end by 1 base, with 13 bases between. CDR3 sequence reads: CASTDAGGNTEAFF. The CDR3 bases are TGTGCCAGCACCGACGCGGGAGGGAACACTGAAGCTTTCTTT.

This clone was detected once. The chain couples TRBV9 to TRBJ1-1; D not certain. Germline V gene lookup returns CDR1 SGDLS and CDR2 YYNGEE. V lost 4 bases and J lost 7, with 14 bases in between. This CDR3 has 13 residues. CDR3 protein: CASSPSGPREAFF. The CDR3 DNA reads TGTGCCAGCAGCCCATCTGGGCCCCGTGAAGCTTTCTTT.

About this clone: At one of its ends the junction is not consistent with the germline gene, which may arise from a read error. V is TRBV7-9 and J is TRBJ1-5, with 11 bases lining up with TRBD1. CDR3 length: 14 amino acids. Germline CDR1 reads SEHNR; CDR2 reads FQNEAQ (reference sequence). The CDR3 region is CSSSLDRGPQPQHF. The CDR3 DNA reads TGTTCCAGCAGCCTGGACAGGGGGCCCCAGCCCCAGCATTTT.

This clone was seen only once. This chain joins TRBV2 and TRBJ1-2, with 9 bases identical to TRBD1. V shed 6 bases, J shed 7 bases, and the junction held 6 bases outside the gene matches. There are 13 residues in the CDR3. Germline V CDR1 and CDR2: SNHLY, FYNNEI. The CDR3 here is CASSEGQGLGYTF. In DNA, the CDR3 is TGTGCCAGCAGCGAGGGACAGGGACTTGGCTACACCTTC.

A few counts support this clone. V usage is TRBV6-1 and J usage is TRBJ1-5; D is possibly TRBD1 (5 bases). CDR3 length: 15 amino acids. Trimming took 10 bases from V and 1 from J, leaving 17 bases between them. In germline, CDR1 is MNHNS, CDR2 SASEGT. DNA of the CDR3: TGTGCCACCAGCGCCTCGACAGCCAGCAATCAGCCCCAGCATTTT. Translated, it gives CATSASTASNQPQHF.

The CDR3 DNA sequence: TGTGCCAGCAGACACACAGGGTCGCAGGGAAACACCATATATTTT. It translates to CASRHTGSQGNTIYF. V and J are TRBV6-5 and TRBJ1-3; a possible D gene is TRBD1 (6 bases). CDR1 is MNHEY, CDR2 SVGAGI, per germline. The CDR3 contains 15 residues. Trimming took 6 bases from V and 4 from J, leaving 16 bases between them.

The rearrangement uses TRBV5-4 and TRBJ2-2; maybe TRBD2 (6 bases). This CDR3 spans 16 amino acids. Per the germline V gene, CDR1 is SGHNT and CDR2 is YYREEE (reference sequence). Trimming removed 3 bases from V and 6 bases from J, with 18 bases in between. The CDR3 here is CASSSPGSRGAGELFF. Here the CDR3 DNA reads TGTGCCAGCAGCTCTCCCGGGAGCAGAGGGGCCGGGGAGCTGTTTTTT.

The chain uses TRBV27 and TRBJ1-1; D perhaps matches TRBD1 (5 bases). The ends were cut back, 3 bases at V and 0 bases at J, with 8 bases in the middle. The CDR3 extends over 14 amino acids. Per germline, CDR1 MNHEY and CDR2 SMNVEV (reference sequence). The CDR3 sequence is CASSFDRMNTEAFF. The CDR3 region has the DNA TGTGCCAGCAGTTTCGACAGAATGAACACTGAAGCTTTCTTT.

The chain has TRBV5-1 and TRBJ2-3, with 11 positions matching TRBD2. The CDR3 loop spans 13 amino acids. Germline assignment: CDR1 SGHRS and CDR2 YFSETQ. The J segment lost 5 bases and the V segment lost 5 bases, leaving 1 base of the junction unmatched. CDR3 sequence (DNA): TGCGCCAGCAGGCTAGCGGGGGGAGATACGCAGTATTTT. The encoded protein is CASRLAGGDTQYF.

Concerning this clone itself: One end of the junction does not line up with germline, which may come from a read error. The V and J genes are TRBV4-1 and TRBJ1-4; the match to TRBD1 covers 12 bases. CDR3 size: 15 residues. The V gene's germline CDR1 is MGHRA and CDR2 YSYEKL. CDR3 protein: CASSPGTGGGEKLFF. The CDR3 DNA is TGTGCCAGCAGCCCCGGGACAGGGGGCGGTGAAAAACTGTTTTTT.

The V and J genes are TRBV6-6 and TRBJ2-2; D is ambiguous. Per the germline V gene, CDR1 is MNHNY and CDR2 is SVGAGI (reference sequence). Trimming cost V 0 bases and J 0 bases, with 8 bases left between them. This CDR3 is 16 amino acids long. Here the CDR3 reads CASSYSSTANTGELFF. The CDR3 nucleotides are TGTGCCAGCAGTTACTCTTCTACTGCGAACACCGGGGAGCTGTTTTTT.